The 7 T cell receptor beta chains listed next were all sequenced from one sample in a study of cytomegalovirus exposure and HLA in healthy donors. Both 60 Vbeta primers and 13 Jbeta primers went into the PCR. Profiled with immunoSEQ multiplex PCR; TCRdb holds only in-frame clones, not every one. The sample lists over 60,000 clones; 60% to 85% were seen once. Sequencing input: PBMCs. The receptors come from a man between 65 and 85 years old in good health and CMV-seronegative.

The chain couples TRBV7-2 to TRBJ2-3, with TRBD2 matching 7 bases. CDR1 and CDR2 (germline): SGHTA, FQGNSA. CDR3 size: 18 residues. With 1 base clipped from V and 0 bases from J, the junction kept 10 bases outside the gene matches. The CDR3 nucleotides are TGTGCCAGCAGCTTAGTCCGGGCCAGCGGGATTAGCACAGATACGCAGTATTTT. This gives the protein CASSLVRASGISTDTQYF.

For the CDR3, the DNA is TGTGCCAGCAGCGACAGGCCATCTGTCTACAATGAGCAGTTCTTC. This gives the protein CASSDRPSVYNEQFF. The rearrangement uses TRBV9 and TRBJ2-1; D possibly corresponds to TRBD1 (5 bases). The CDR3 is 15 amino acids. Trimming cost V 3 bases and J 3 bases, with 13 bases left between them. The germline CDR1 and CDR2 sequences are SGDLS and YYNGEE.

This clone appeared once. The rearrangement uses TRBV27 and TRBJ2-6; the D gene is possibly TRBD2 (6 bases). V lost 11 bases and J lost 0, with 23 bases in between. The CDR3 consists of 18 residues. Germline-derived CDR1 and CDR2 are MNHEY and SMNVEV (reference sequence). The CDR3 spells CARSRIREVSSGANVLTF. CDR3 in DNA: TGTGCCCGGTCGCGGATAAGGGAGGTGAGCTCTGGGGCCAACGTCCTGACTTTC.

The chain is built from TRBV10-2 and TRBJ2-2; 8 nucleotides agree with TRBD2. The CDR3 length is 14 residues. V lost 3 bases to trimming and J lost 4 bases; unmatched junction nucleotides: 1. CDR1 is WSHSY, CDR2 SAAADI, per germline. The CDR3 DNA follows: TGCGCCAGCAGTGACGGGAGGGGCACCGGGGAGCTGTTTTTT. Its protein is CASSDGRGTGELFF.

In this sample, this clone turned up once. This chain joins TRBV7-9 and TRBJ2-7, with 9 bases that match TRBD2. Trimming cost V 8 bases and J 5 bases; bases outside gene matches: 10. The CDR3 totals 14 residues. Per germline, CDR1 SEHNR and CDR2 FQNEAQ (reference sequence). The chain's CDR3 is CASLEGAGGNEQYF. CDR3 nucleotide sequence: TGTGCCAGCCTCGAGGGCGCGGGAGGGAACGAGCAGTACTTC.

This clone occurred once. The chain is built from TRBV5-1 and TRBJ2-7; D call uncertain. From germline, CDR1 is SGHRS and CDR2 YFSETQ. The germline V and J ends were trimmed by 0 bases and 7 bases, with 11 bases remaining between them. The CDR3 runs to 13 residues. CDR3: CASSLGQVFEQYF. The CDR3 DNA reads TGCGCCAGCAGCTTGGGCCAGGTCTTTGAGCAGTACTTC.

V gene TRBV4-3 combines with J gene TRBJ1-1, with no clear D. Germline CDR1 and CDR2: LGHNA and YSLEER. The ends were cut back, 5 bases at V and 0 bases at J, with 7 bases in the middle. This CDR3 has 13 residues. This CDR3 is CASSLALNTEAFF. The CDR3 coding sequence is TGCGCCAGCAGCTTGGCACTGAACACTGAAGCTTTCTTT.